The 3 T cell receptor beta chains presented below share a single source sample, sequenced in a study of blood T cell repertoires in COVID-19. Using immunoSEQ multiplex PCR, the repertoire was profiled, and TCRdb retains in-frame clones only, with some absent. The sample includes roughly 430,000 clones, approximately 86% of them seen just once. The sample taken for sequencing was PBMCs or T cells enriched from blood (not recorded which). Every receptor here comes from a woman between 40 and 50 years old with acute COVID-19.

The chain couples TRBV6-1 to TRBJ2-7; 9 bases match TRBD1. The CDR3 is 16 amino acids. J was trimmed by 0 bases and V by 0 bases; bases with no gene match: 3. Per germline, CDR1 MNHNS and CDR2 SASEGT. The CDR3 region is CASSEAMGQGSYEQYF. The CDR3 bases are TGTGCCAGCAGTGAAGCAATGGGACAGGGCTCCTACGAGCAGTACTTC.

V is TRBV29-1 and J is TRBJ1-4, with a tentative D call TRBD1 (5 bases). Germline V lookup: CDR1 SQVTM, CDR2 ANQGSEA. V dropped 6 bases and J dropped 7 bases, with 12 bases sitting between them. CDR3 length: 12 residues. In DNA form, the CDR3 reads TGCAGCGTGTGGGGCCCGGGTGAAAAACTGTTTTTT. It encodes CSVWGPGEKLFF.

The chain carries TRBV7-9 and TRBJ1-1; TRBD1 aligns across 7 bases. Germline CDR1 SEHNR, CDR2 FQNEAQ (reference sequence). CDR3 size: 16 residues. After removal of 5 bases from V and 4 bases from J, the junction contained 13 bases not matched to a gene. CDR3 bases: TGTGCCAGCAGCCCAAAACCGAGGGGGCTGAGCACTGAAGCTTTCTTT. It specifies CASSPKPRGLSTEAFF.